A single sample is the source of the 17 T cell receptor beta chains below, sequenced in a study of blood T cells in healthy people across ages (dated by TCRdb to between 2015 and 2017). Library creation used 5' RACE. Sequencing took place on an Illumina HiSeq 2500. The second PCR ran for roughly 7 to 12 cycles and used a J-beta primer mix along with a sample-barcoded 5' primer. TCRdb reworked the public reads: Q25 trimming with fastp, MiXCR clone assembly, productive beta chains retained. CDR3 protein duplicates are merged, each entry listing the most common genes and DNA. Present in this sample are around 800,000 distinct CDR3 sequences, approximately 55% of which were seen just once. The ten top clones hold approximately 40% of the sample. The sequenced sample consisted of blood. The source of these receptors is a man at least 80 years old in good health.

This chain joins TRBV29-1 and TRBJ2-1; perhaps TRBD1 as D (6 bases). The germline V and J ends were trimmed by 4 bases and 4 bases, with 11 bases remaining between them. CDR1 and CDR2 from the germline V gene are SQVTM and ANQGSEA. The CDR3 spans 13 residues. CDR3 loop: CSVAGAQYNEQFF. CDR3 DNA sequence: TGCAGCGTTGCAGGGGCCCAATACAATGAGCAGTTCTTC.

The sample holds a few counts of this clonotype. This CDR3 reads CASSYASPAKNIQYF. In DNA, the CDR3 is TGTGCCAGCAGTTACGCTTCACCAGCCAAAAACATTCAGTACTTC. The chain carries TRBV6-6 and TRBJ2-4; D call uncertain. The V and J ends lost 2 bases and 0 bases respectively, with 8 bases between them. The CDR3 extends over 15 amino acids. Germline V gene lookup returns CDR1 MNHNY and CDR2 SVGAGI (reference sequence).

A remark on this clonotype: A much bigger clone sits one base away, suggesting this may be a read error. This chain uses TRBV5-6 with TRBJ2-1, with D possibly matching TRBD2 (5 bases). CDR1 SGHDT and CDR2 YYEEEE come from the germline V gene. The CDR3 spans 16 residues. CDR3 loop: CAGSGAGVREGSEQFF. CDR3 coding DNA: TGTGCCGGCAGCGGAGCTGGGGTACGGGAAGGGTCTGAGCAGTTCTTC.

This clonotype has only a few counts. This chain connects TRBV7-2 to TRBJ2-7; D uncertain. The CDR3 runs 14 residues. The V and J ends lost 1 base and 2 bases respectively, with 9 bases between them. Germline-derived CDR1 and CDR2 are SGHTA and FQGNSA. The DNA of the CDR3 is TGTGCCAGCAGCTTAGAGTCCTTCACCTACGAGCAGTACTTC. Residues: CASSLESFTYEQYF.

The chain joins TRBV5-6 to TRBJ2-3, with 9 positions matching TRBD2. The CDR3 is 19 amino acids. The V gene end was trimmed by 1 base and the J gene end by 14 bases; junction bases not matched to a gene: 26. Germline CDR1 SGHDT, CDR2 YYEEEE. DNA of the CDR3: TGTGCCAGCAGCTTGAGGGCCCTTTTGGCGGGAGGGCCGGACAGATACGCGTATTTT. Its protein is CASSLRALLAGGPDRYAYF.

J is TRBJ2-3 and V is TRBV4-1; D uncertain. The V end was cut by 1 base, the J end by 14 bases, with 25 bases between. Germline V CDR1 and CDR2: MGHRA, YSYEKL. There are 16 residues in the CDR3. The chain's CDR3 is CASSQAKDRRAGYAYF. The CDR3 DNA follows: TGCGCCAGCAGCCAAGCCAAGGACCGTCGAGCCGGATACGCGTATTTT.

J is TRBJ2-7 and V is TRBV6-5, with D possibly TRBD2 on 6 matching bases. The CDR3 loop spans 15 amino acids. Germline V lookup: CDR1 MNHEY, CDR2 SVGAGI. The V and J ends lost 2 bases and 4 bases respectively, with 15 bases between them. The CDR3 nucleotides read TGTGCCAGCAGTTACGGAGGGGAAGAATGGTACGAGCAGTACTTC. Its translation: CASSYGGEEWYEQYF.

V gene TRBV24-1 combines with J gene TRBJ2-1; D may be TRBD1 (6 bases). The CDR3 covers 15 residues. The ends were cut back, 4 bases at V and 7 bases at J, with 16 bases in the middle. Germline V CDR1 and CDR2: KGHDR, SFDVKD. The CDR3 nucleotides are TGTGCCACCAGTGACTCTAACAGGGTCTGGAATGAGCAGTTCTTC. It specifies CATSDSNRVWNEQFF.

This clonotype was detected a few times. The V call is TRBV7-2, the J call TRBJ1-2; D is perhaps TRBD1 (5 bases). Germline CDR1 SGHTA, CDR2 FQGNSA. V was shortened by 0 bases and J by 7 bases, with 9 bases between the two germline ends. The CDR3 length is 13 residues. The chain's CDR3 is CASSLAGAGGYTF. The DNA for the CDR3 is TGTGCCAGCAGCTTAGCAGGGGCGGGTGGCTACACCTTC.

This clonotype was seen a handful of times. The chain joins TRBV7-2 to TRBJ1-1, with a tentative D call TRBD1 (5 bases). Germline values: CDR1 SGHTA, CDR2 FQGNSA. The CDR3 spans 11 residues. Deletions cut 10 bases from V and 7 bases from J, with 13 bases between. In nucleotides, the CDR3 is TGTGCCACCCGACGGCAGGGTGAAGCTTTCTTT. It encodes CATRRQGEAFF.

The rearrangement joins TRBV18 to TRBJ2-3; D is ambiguous. The CDR3 consists of 13 residues. The ends were cut back, 0 bases at V and 2 bases at J, with 3 bases in the middle. Germline assignment: CDR1 KGHSH and CDR2 LQKENI. The CDR3 DNA reads as TGTGCCAGCTCACCACCGACCACAGATACGCAGTATTTT. It encodes CASSPPTTDTQYF.

This clonotype has just a few counts. The chain is built from TRBV7-2 and TRBJ2-3, with D possibly matching TRBD2 (5 bases). V dropped 3 bases and J dropped 14 bases, with 21 bases sitting between them. Per germline, CDR1 SGHTA and CDR2 FQGNSA. The CDR3 is 14 residues long. The CDR3 nucleotides are TGTGCCAGCAGCTTGAGGTTAGCGCACAGATACGCGTATTTT. Its translation: CASSLRLAHRYAYF.

The V and J genes are TRBV27 and TRBJ1-2, with a weak D call TRBD1 (6 bases). CDR1 MNHEY and CDR2 SMNVEV come from the germline V gene (reference sequence). Trimming took off 3 bases at V and 5 bases at J, with 13 bases between the two ends. The CDR3 is made up of 14 amino acids. CDR3 sequence: CASSFRGGPYGYTF. The CDR3 DNA reads as TGTGCCAGCAGTTTTAGGGGGGGCCCATATGGCTACACCTTC.

The table lists this clonotype with a few counts. The chain joins TRBV18 to TRBJ1-6; TRBD1 matches at 9 bases. The CDR3 length is 17 residues. Germline V gives CDR1 KGHSH, CDR2 LQKENI. V lost 3 bases, J lost 0 bases, and 3 bases stayed unmatched. CDR3 sequence reads: CASSPGQGHSYNSPLHF. The DNA for the CDR3 is TGTGCCAGCTCACCTGGACAGGGGCACTCCTATAATTCACCCCTCCACTTT.

The rearrangement links TRBV6-5 to TRBJ1-2; 7 bases match TRBD1. The J segment lost 8 bases and the V segment lost 0 bases, leaving 6 bases of the junction unmatched. This CDR3 has 14 amino acids. Germline lookup yields CDR1 MNHEY and CDR2 SVGAGI. In nucleotides, the CDR3 is TGTGCCAGCAGTTACTCTAGGCAGGGGGGCGGCTACACCTTC. Translating it yields CASSYSRQGGGYTF.

The chain recombines TRBV28 with TRBJ2-1; 9 bases map to TRBD2. Germline V lookup: CDR1 MDHEN, CDR2 SYDVKM. J gave up 12 bases and V 9 bases, and 18 bases lay outside the gene matches. The CDR3 length is 15 residues. The DNA of the CDR3 is TGTGCCAGTCTAAGCCCCCGGACTAGCGCCGGGTGGCAGTTCTTC. Its translation is CASLSPRTSAGWQFF.

This clonotype was counted only a few times. This rearrangement joins TRBV12-3 or TRBV12-4 to TRBJ2-3, with 7 positions matching TRBD1. The V segment lost 7 bases and the J segment 0 bases; nucleotides outside the gene matches: 7. CDR3 length: 15 amino acids. The CDR3 DNA is TGTGCCAGCAACAAACAGGGGCCGAGCACAGATACGCAGTATTTT. It yields the protein CASNKQGPSTDTQYF.